This entry is about one T cell receptor beta chain. This entry comes from a study of blood T cell repertoires in COVID-19. The CDR3 has 15 residues. V lost 3 bases, J lost 4 bases, and 16 bases lay in between. CDR1 SQVTM and CDR2 ANQGSEA come from the germline V gene. Generated by immunoSEQ multiplex PCR, the TCRdb table keeps only in-frame clones and is missing some. Counted here are roughly 43,000 clones, 85% to 90% occurring once; the ten biggest clones make up around 3.1%. In assigning cohorts, the study relied on participant-reported clinical history. Input material: PBMCs or T cells enriched from blood (not recorded which). The rearrangement links TRBV29-1 to TRBJ2-1; TRBD1 is a possible D gene (6 bases). The clonotype originates from a woman in her 50s who had recovered from COVID-19. The CDR3 spells CSVDGDTFLYNEQFF. Here the CDR3 DNA reads TGCAGCGTTGATGGGGACACGTTCCTATACAATGAGCAGTTCTTC.